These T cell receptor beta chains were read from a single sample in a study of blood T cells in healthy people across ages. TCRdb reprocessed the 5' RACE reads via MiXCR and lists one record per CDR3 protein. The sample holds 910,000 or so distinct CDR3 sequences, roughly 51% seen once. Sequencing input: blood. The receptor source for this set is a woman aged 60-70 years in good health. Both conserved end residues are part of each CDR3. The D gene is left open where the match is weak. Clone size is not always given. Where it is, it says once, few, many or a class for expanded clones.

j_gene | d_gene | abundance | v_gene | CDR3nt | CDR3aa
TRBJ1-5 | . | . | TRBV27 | TGTGCCAGCAACGGTTCGCCGTCTCCCCAGCCCCAGCATTTT | CASNGSPSPQPQHF
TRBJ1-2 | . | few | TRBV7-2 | TGTGCCAGCAGCTTAAATCAAGCATATGGCTACACCTTC | CASSLNQAYGYTF
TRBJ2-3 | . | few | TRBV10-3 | TGTGCCATCAGTGAAGGACCCGGGTTGACAGATACGCAGTATTTT | CAISEGPGLTDTQYF
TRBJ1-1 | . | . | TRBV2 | TGTGCCAGCAGCGGGCAGGAACAAGACACTGAAGCTTTCTTT | CASSGQEQDTEAFF
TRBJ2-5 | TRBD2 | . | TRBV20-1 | TGCAGTGCTAGAGATCTGACTAGCGACCAAGAGACCCAGTACTTC | CSARDLTSDQETQYF
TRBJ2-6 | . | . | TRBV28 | TGTGCCAGCCTGAAGTCTGGGGCCAACGTCCTGACTTTC | CASLKSGANVLTF
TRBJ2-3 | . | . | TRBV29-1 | TGCAGCGTTGTACTCCTGGGCACAGATACGCAGTATTTT | CSVVLLGTDTQYF
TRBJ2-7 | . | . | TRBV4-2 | TGTGCCAGCAGCCAAGTATCACGGGACCGAGGGTCGGGGCAGTACTTC | CASSQVSRDRGSGQYF
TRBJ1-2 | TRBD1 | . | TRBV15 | TGTGCCACCAGGCTAAAGACAGGGGGCGACTATGGCTACACCTTC | CATRLKTGGDYGYTF
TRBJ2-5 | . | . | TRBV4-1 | TGCGCCAGCAGCCAAGCAGCTTTGGGGCGGGAGACCCAGTACTTC | CASSQAALGRETQYF
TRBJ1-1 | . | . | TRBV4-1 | TGCGCCAGCAGCAATATGAAGGGGTTTGTGAACACTGAAGCTTTCTTT | CASSNMKGFVNTEAFF
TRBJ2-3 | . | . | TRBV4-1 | TGCGCCAGCAGCCAACCCACCTCGGCCGGAACGAGGGGGTATACGCAGTATTTT | CASSQPTSAGTRGYTQYF
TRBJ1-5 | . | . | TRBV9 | TGTGCCAGCAGCGTTGGCCATTATAGCAATCAGCCCCAGCATTTT | CASSVGHYSNQPQHF
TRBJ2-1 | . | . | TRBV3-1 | TGTGCCAGCAGCACAACTAGGGGCGGTGAGCAGTTCTTC | CASSTTRGGEQFF
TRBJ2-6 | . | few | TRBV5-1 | TGCGCCAGCAGCCCAAGCAGGGGAATTGGGGCCAACGTCCTGACTTTC | CASSPSRGIGANVLTF
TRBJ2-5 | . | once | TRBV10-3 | TGTGCCATCAGTGACGGAAGAGAGACCCAGTACTTC | CAISDGRETQYF
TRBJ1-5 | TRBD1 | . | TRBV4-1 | TGCGCCAGCAGCCAATTAGACAGGGGGATTCAGCCCCAGCATTTT | CASSQLDRGIQPQHF